The 11 T cell receptor beta chains listed next were all sequenced from one sample in a study of Ad26.COV2.S vaccination and SARS-CoV-2 variants. The treatment was: 15 to 20 received Ad26.COV2.S at low or high dose, single or two shots; roughly five received placebo; per-sample allocation not given. Specimens were obtained on day 63 following the first vaccine or placebo injection. Produced via immunoSEQ multiplex PCR; TCRdb's table is partial and in-frame only. Of hundreds of thousands of clones listed, about 89% were seen once; the top ten hold about 5%. The sample was peripheral blood, taken in a trial of Ad26.COV2.S vaccine versus placebo. The source of these receptors is a person between 18 and 65 years old who received the Ad26.COV2.S COVID-19 vaccine or a placebo.

The chain employs TRBV2 and TRBJ1-2; no reliable D call. CDR3 length equals 15 residues. V lost 1 base, J lost 6 bases, and 15 bases lay in between. In germline, CDR1 is SNHLY, CDR2 FYNNEI. CDR3 region: CASSEGSGILNGYTF. CDR3 sequence (DNA): TGTGCCAGCAGTGAAGGGTCGGGGATCCTCAATGGCTACACCTTC.

The genes are TRBV7-2 and TRBJ2-7; D is ambiguous. This CDR3 comprises 14 residues. The V gene lost 0 bases and the J gene lost 5 bases, with 11 bases spanning the gap. Germline loops: CDR1 SGHTA, CDR2 FQGNSA. The CDR3 DNA reads TGTGCCAGCAGCTTAGCGACCACGGGCCACGAGCAGTACTTC. Residues: CASSLATTGHEQYF.

This clone appeared a few times. V is TRBV4-1 and J is TRBJ1-1, with TRBD1 identical over 8 bases. Germline-derived CDR1 and CDR2 are MGHRA and YSYEKL. The CDR3 loop spans 14 amino acids. J lost 7 bases, V lost 3 bases, and 7 bases had no gene match. CDR3 DNA: TGCGCCAGCAGCCACCGAACAGGGGGGGATGAAGCTTTCTTT. It is translated as CASSHRTGGDEAFF.

The chain carries TRBV4-1 and TRBJ1-1, with TRBD1 matching 7 bases. Germline trimming cut 0 bases from V and 4 bases from J; bases unmatched to any gene: 8. The CDR3 is made up of 16 amino acids. Germline CDR1 and CDR2: MGHRA and YSYEKL. CDR3 amino acids: CASSQERQGERTEAFF. The CDR3 DNA is TGCGCCAGCAGCCAAGAGAGGCAGGGGGAACGCACTGAAGCTTTCTTT.

The rearrangement links TRBV6-5 to TRBJ2-1, with D possibly being TRBD2 (6 bases). The ends were cut back, 0 bases at V and 6 bases at J, with 12 bases in the middle. This CDR3 comprises 15 residues. Per germline, CDR1 MNHEY and CDR2 SVGAGI. The CDR3 coding sequence is TGTGCCAGCAGTTACTCGACGTGGGAGGTCAATGAGCAGTTCTTC. Protein product: CASSYSTWEVNEQFF.

This chain joins TRBV7-6 and TRBJ2-7, with D unclear. Germline V gives CDR1 SGHVS, CDR2 FNYEAQ. The CDR3 totals 15 residues. V lost 1 base and J 0 bases, leaving 10 bases between the germline ends. The CDR3 nucleotides read TGTGCCAGCAGCTTAGTGGCCGGATACTCCTACGAGCAGTACTTC. It yields the protein CASSLVAGYSYEQYF.

The gene calls are TRBV5-1 and TRBJ1-2, with TRBD1 matching over 8 bases. This CDR3 is built from 17 residues. V lost 0 bases, J lost 6 bases, and 13 bases stayed unmatched. Germline V lookup: CDR1 SGHRS, CDR2 YFSETQ. The CDR3 DNA follows: TGCGCCAGCAGCTTGGCTCAGGGGGCAGCAGACAGGCATGGCTACACCTTC. Protein: CASSLAQGAADRHGYTF.

The chain combines TRBV19 with TRBJ1-1, with 9 bases that match TRBD1. This CDR3 contains 14 residues. Germline V CDR1 and CDR2: LNHDA, SQIVND (reference sequence). Germline trimming cut 6 bases from V and 4 bases from J; bases unmatched to any gene: 6. The CDR3 region has the DNA TGTGCCAGTAGAACAGGGGGCAGGAGCACTGAAGCTTTCTTT. The encoded protein is CASRTGGRSTEAFF. Combining the CDR3 with reference TRBV19 and TRBJ1-1 gives the whole variable domain DGGITQSPKYLFRKEGQNVTLSCEQNLNHDAMYWYRQDPGQGLRLIYYSQIVNDFQKGDIAEGYSVSREKKESFPLTVTSAQKNPTAFYLCASRTGGRSTEAFFGQGTRLTVV.

The rearrangement uses TRBV9 and TRBJ2-3; 15 bases fit TRBD2. The CDR3 consists of 18 residues. Germline V lookup: CDR1 SGDLS, CDR2 YYNGEE. The junction had 5 bases not matched to a gene; V was cut back by 3 bases and J by 0 bases. This CDR3 is CASSEGLAGGASTDTQYF. CDR3 coding DNA: TGTGCCAGCAGCGAGGGACTAGCGGGGGGCGCCAGCACAGATACGCAGTATTTT.

The chain is built from TRBV7-2 and TRBJ1-4, with D possibly matching TRBD1 (5 bases). Trimming stripped 1 base from V and 1 base from J, with 10 bases between. This CDR3 is built from 16 residues. CDR1 is SGHTA and CDR2 is FQGNSA in the germline V gene. As DNA, the CDR3 is TGTGCCAGCAGCTTAGGAGGGGCCTTAACTAATGAAAAACTGTTTTTT. It translates to CASSLGGALTNEKLFF. Using reference TRBV7-2 and TRBJ1-4 for the parts outside the CDR3, the full variable domain is GAGVSQSPSNKVTEKGKDVELRCDPISGHTALYWYRQSLGQGLEFLIYFQGNSAPDKSGLPSDRFSAERTGGSVSTLTIQRTQQEDSAVYLCASSLGGALTNEKLFFGSGTQLSVL.

This chain connects TRBV7-2 to TRBJ2-5, with a possible D match to TRBD2 (5 bases). This CDR3 is 14 amino acids long. With 0 bases removed from V and 5 bases from J, the gap between germline ends came to 10 bases. Germline V CDR1 and CDR2: SGHTA, FQGNSA. DNA of the CDR3: TGTGCCAGCAGCTTAGCGCTCGGGGTTGAGACCCAGTACTTC. Translating it yields CASSLALGVETQYF.